The 11 T cell receptor beta chains below were found in one sample sequenced in a study of PD-1 blockade in mismatch repair-deficient tumors. Produced via immunoSEQ multiplex PCR; TCRdb's table is partial and in-frame only. Of some 97,000 clones listed, over 65% were seen once; the top ten hold around 6.5%. The sample here was peripheral blood, taken 30 to 36 weeks after starting pembrolizumab. Receptor source: an adult with mismatch repair-deficient cancer.

In this sample, this clone turned up once. The V call is TRBV7-3, the J call TRBJ2-3; D gene ambiguous. The V end lost 5 bases, the J end lost 6 bases, and 9 bases lay between the germline ends. Germline assignment: CDR1 SGHTA and CDR2 FQGTGA. There are 12 residues in the CDR3. The CDR3 reads CASSHGVDTQYF. In DNA, the CDR3 is TGTGCCAGCAGCCATGGGGTGGATACGCAGTATTTT.

V and J are TRBV10-3 and TRBJ1-5; no firm D call. The CDR3 totals 14 residues. V was pared by 7 bases and J by 4 bases, with 14 bases between. From germline, CDR1 is ENHRY and CDR2 SYGVKD. The CDR3 region has the DNA TGTGCCATCAAGGCAGACCGTCTTAATCAGCCCCAGCATTTT. Translated, it gives CAIKADRLNQPQHF.

This rearrangement joins TRBV18 to TRBJ2-1; D gene uncertain. CDR1 is KGHSH, CDR2 LQKENI, per germline. This CDR3 comprises 12 residues. V gave up 5 bases and J gave up 6 bases, with 8 bases separating them. CDR3 nucleotides: TGTGCCAGCTCAGGTAGAGGCAATGAGCAGTTCTTC. Translated, it gives CASSGRGNEQFF.

The rearrangement uses TRBV18 and TRBJ2-1; 7 bases are shared with TRBD2. Per the germline V gene, CDR1 is KGHSH and CDR2 is LQKENI. The CDR3 loop spans 14 amino acids. J was trimmed by 3 bases and V by 2 bases; bases with no gene match: 1. DNA of the CDR3: TGTGCCAGCTCACCAAGCGGGAACTACAATGAGCAGTTCTTC. Its protein is CASSPSGNYNEQFF. The variable domain in full, completed from reference TRBV18 and TRBJ2-1, reads NAGVMQNPRHLVRRRGQEARLRCSPMKGHSHVYWYRQLPEEGLKFMVYLQKENIIDESGMPKERFSAEFPKEGPSILRIQQVVRGDSAAYFCASSPSGNYNEQFFGPGTRLTVL.

The chain joins TRBV2 to TRBJ1-1; D is unclear. The CDR3 totals 15 residues. CDR1 and CDR2 from the germline V gene are SNHLY and FYNNEI. V lost 6 bases to trimming and J lost 1 base, with 15 bases between them. Written as DNA, the CDR3 is TGTGCCAGCAGCCCACGGGCGGGCCGGAACACTGAAGCTTTCTTT. It yields the protein CASSPRAGRNTEAFF.

The genes are TRBV6-1 and TRBJ1-5, with 9 bases matching TRBD1. This CDR3 contains 17 residues. The V and J ends lost 4 bases and 3 bases, in that order; junction bases with no gene match: 10. Germline loops: CDR1 MNHNS, CDR2 SASEGT. The CDR3 DNA reads as TGTGCCAGCAGTGCCGGGACAGGGAAGGTATTCAATCAGCCCCAGCATTTT. Residues: CASSAGTGKVFNQPQHF.

The gene calls are TRBV2 and TRBJ2-6, with a possible D match to TRBD2 (5 bases). The CDR3 is made up of 15 amino acids. Trimming left V 8 bases short and J 0 bases short, with 11 bases between. The germline gives CDR1 SNHLY, CDR2 FYNNEI. CDR3 nucleotide sequence: TGTGCCAGCCGGAGACTACACTCTGGGGCCAACGTCCTGACTTTC. It translates to CASRRLHSGANVLTF. Combining the CDR3 with reference TRBV2 and TRBJ2-6 gives the whole variable domain EPEVTQTPSHQVTQMGQEVILRCVPISNHLYFYWYRQILGQKVEFLVSFYNNEISEKSEIFDDQFSVERPDGSNFTLKIRSTKLEDSAMYFCASRRLHSGANVLTFGAGSRLTVL.

This CDR3 reads CASTGTSGMYQETQYF. The DNA of the CDR3 is TGTGCCAGCACCGGGACTAGCGGGATGTACCAAGAGACCCAGTACTTC. V is TRBV19 and J is TRBJ2-5, with 13 bases matching TRBD2. The CDR3 length is 16 residues. Unmatched junction bases numbered 7, after V lost 9 bases and J lost 0 bases. In germline, CDR1 is LNHDA, CDR2 SQIVND (reference sequence).

This sequence joins TRBV30 and TRBJ1-1; a weak D match, TRBD1 (5 bases). In germline, CDR1 is GTSNPN, CDR2 SVGIG (reference sequence). CDR3 size: 13 residues. With 3 bases removed from V and 4 bases from J, the gap between germline ends came to 12 bases. The CDR3 here is CAWSAGPVTEAFF. CDR3 sequence (DNA): TGTGCCTGGAGCGCAGGGCCGGTCACTGAAGCTTTCTTT.

The rearrangement uses TRBV10-3 and TRBJ1-1, with D hard to call. CDR1 is ENHRY, CDR2 SYGVKD, per germline. The CDR3 extends over 11 amino acids. The V end was cut by 8 bases, the J end by 3 bases, with 7 bases between. The CDR3 sequence is CAIRRDTEAFF. The CDR3 DNA reads TGTGCCATCCGCCGCGACACTGAAGCTTTCTTT.

V and J are TRBV5-1 and TRBJ2-5, with 7 bases identical to TRBD2. Trimming at V came to 0 bases and at J to 3 bases, leaving 11 bases not matched to a gene. The CDR3 extends over 17 amino acids. Germline V CDR1 and CDR2: SGHRS, YFSETQ. CDR3 protein: CASSLGPGGPSKETQYF. The CDR3 DNA reads as TGCGCCAGCAGCTTGGGCCCGGGGGGTCCCTCTAAAGAGACCCAGTACTTC. Together with reference TRBV5-1 and TRBJ2-5, the CDR3 gives the full variable domain: KAGVTQTPRYLIKTRGQQVTLSCSPISGHRSVSWYQQTPGQGLQFLFEYFSETQRNKGNFPGRFSGRQFSNSRSEMNVSTLELGDSALYLCASSLGPGGPSKETQYFGPGTRLLVL.